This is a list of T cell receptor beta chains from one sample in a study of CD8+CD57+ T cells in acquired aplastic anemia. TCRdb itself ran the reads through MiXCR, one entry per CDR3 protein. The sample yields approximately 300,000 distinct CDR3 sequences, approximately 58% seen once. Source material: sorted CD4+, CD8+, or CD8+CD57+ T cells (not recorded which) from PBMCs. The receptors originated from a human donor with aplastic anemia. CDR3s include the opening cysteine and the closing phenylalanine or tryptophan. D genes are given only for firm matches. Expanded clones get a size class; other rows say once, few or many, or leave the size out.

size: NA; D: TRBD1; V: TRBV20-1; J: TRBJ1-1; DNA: TGCAGTGCTGAGGGGGCGGACACTGAAGCTTTCTTT; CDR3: CSAEGADTEAFF
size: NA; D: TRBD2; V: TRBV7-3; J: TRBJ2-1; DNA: TGTGCCAGCAGCTTCCGGACTAGCGGGAGCGGGGAGCAGTTCTTC; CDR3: CASSFRTSGSGEQFF
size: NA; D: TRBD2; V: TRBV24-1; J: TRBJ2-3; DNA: TGTGCCACCAGTGATTTGCAGAGGCGGGAGGGCGCGGGTACGCAGTATTTT; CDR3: CATSDLQRREGAGTQYF
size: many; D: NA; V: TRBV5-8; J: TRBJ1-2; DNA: TGTGCCAGCAGCCTGTCCCCAGGGTACCAGGGGTATAACTATGGCTACACCTTC; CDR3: CASSLSPGYQGYNYGYTF
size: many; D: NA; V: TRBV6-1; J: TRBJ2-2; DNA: TGTGCCAGCAGCGCCCTGGCGTCCGGGGAGCTGTTTTTT; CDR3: CASSALASGELFF
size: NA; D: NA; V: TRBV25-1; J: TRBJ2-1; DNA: TGTGCCAGCAGTGAAGGAGAGAGCTCCTACAATGAGCAGTTCTTC; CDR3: CASSEGESSYNEQFF
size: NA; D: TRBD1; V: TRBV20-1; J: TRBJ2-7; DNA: TGCAGTGCTAGAGACGGGGACAGGGTTACCTACGAGCAGTACTTC; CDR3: CSARDGDRVTYEQYF
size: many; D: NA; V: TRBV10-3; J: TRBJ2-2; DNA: TGTGCCATCAGGGGGGAGCTCGGGGAGCTGTTTTTT; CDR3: CAIRGELGELFF
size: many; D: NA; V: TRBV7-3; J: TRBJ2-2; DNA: TGTGCCAGCAGCTTAAGGCCCCGACTGACGAACACCGGGGAGCTGTTTTTT; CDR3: CASSLRPRLTNTGELFF
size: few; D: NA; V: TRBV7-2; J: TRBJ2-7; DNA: TGTGCCAGCAGCTTACGACCGGACAGCAAGCAGTACTTC; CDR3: CASSLRPDSKQYF
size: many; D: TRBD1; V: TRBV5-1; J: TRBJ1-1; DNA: TGCGCCAGCAGCTTGGTTGCAGGGGGCTCGGAAGCTTTCTTT; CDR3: CASSLVAGGSEAFF
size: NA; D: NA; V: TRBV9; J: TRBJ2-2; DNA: TGTGCCAGCAGCGTAGTTCCGGATTCGGGGACCGGGGAGCTGTTTTTT; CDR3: CASSVVPDSGTGELFF
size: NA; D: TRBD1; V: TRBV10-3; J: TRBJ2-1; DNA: TGTGCCATCAGGGGACAGGGTTACAATGAGCAGTTCTTC; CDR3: CAIRGQGYNEQFF
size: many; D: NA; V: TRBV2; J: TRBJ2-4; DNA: TGTGCCAGCAGTTTTGATCGGGGCCGGACCAAAAACATTCAGTACTTC; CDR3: CASSFDRGRTKNIQYF
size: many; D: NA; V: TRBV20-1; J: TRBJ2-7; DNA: TGCAGTGCCATATCTGGAGACAGGGAGGGCTACGAGCAGTACTTC; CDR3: CSAISGDREGYEQYF
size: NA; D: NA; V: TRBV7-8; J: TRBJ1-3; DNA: TGTGCCAGTACAGAGGGAAACACCATATATTTT; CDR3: CASTEGNTIYF
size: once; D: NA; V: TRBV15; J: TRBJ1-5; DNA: TGTGCCACCAGGGACCTTGGGCAGGGTAAAAGGCCCCAGCATTTT; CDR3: CATRDLGQGKRPQHF
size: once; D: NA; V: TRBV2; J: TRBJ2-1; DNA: TGTGCCAGTCCTAGGGGGGGCGAGCAGTTCTTC; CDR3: CASPRGGEQFF
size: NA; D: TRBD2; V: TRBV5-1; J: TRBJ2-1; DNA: TGCGCCACCCAATTTGAGCGGGGGGCATTCGATGAGCAGTTCTTC; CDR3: CATQFERGAFDEQFF
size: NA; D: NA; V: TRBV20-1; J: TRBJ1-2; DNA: TGCAGTGGTGAGATAGAGGGAAGCGCCTATGGCTACACCTTC; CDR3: CSGEIEGSAYGYTF
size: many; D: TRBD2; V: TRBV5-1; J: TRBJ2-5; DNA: TGCGCCAGTCAGACTAGCGGGGGTGCCACAGAGACCCAGTACTTC; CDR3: CASQTSGGATETQYF
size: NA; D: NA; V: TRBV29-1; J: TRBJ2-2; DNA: TGCAGCGGAGGTACAGGGTTATACACCGGGGAGCTGTTTTTT; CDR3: CSGGTGLYTGELFF
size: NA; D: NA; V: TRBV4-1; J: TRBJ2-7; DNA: TGCGCCAGCAGCCAGGAACTAGAATCCCACGAGCAGTACTTC; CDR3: CASSQELESHEQYF
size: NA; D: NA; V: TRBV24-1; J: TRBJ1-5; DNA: TGTGCCACCAGTGATTCGGGTGGCAATCAGCCCCAGCATTTT; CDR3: CATSDSGGNQPQHF
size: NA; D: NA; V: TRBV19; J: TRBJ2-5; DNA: TGTGCCAGTAGTATTGGGACACGGTGGGGGCAAGAGACCCAGTACTTC; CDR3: CASSIGTRWGQETQYF
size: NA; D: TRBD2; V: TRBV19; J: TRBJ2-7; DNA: TGTGCCAGTAGGAACCTGCTAGCGGGGGGGTACGAGCAGTACTTC; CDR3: CASRNLLAGGYEQYF
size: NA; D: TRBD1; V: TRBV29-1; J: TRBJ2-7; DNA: TGCAGCGTGATCCCGACAGGGGGCAATGGCTACGAGCAGTACTTC; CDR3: CSVIPTGGNGYEQYF
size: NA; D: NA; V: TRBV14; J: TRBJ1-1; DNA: TGTGCCAGCAGCCAAGACATCGGGGCGTGGACTGAAGCTTTCTTT; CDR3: CASSQDIGAWTEAFF
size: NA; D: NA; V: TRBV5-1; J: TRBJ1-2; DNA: TGCGCCAGCAGTGTCGGAACGGTGAGCTATGGCTACACCTTC; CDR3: CASSVGTVSYGYTF
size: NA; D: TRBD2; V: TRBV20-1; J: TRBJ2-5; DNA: TGCAGTGCTAGTGGGAGCGGGGGATTCCAAGAGACCCAGTACTTC; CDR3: CSASGSGGFQETQYF
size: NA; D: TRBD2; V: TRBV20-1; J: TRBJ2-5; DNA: TGCAGTGCTAGACTAGCGGGGAATCAAGAGACCCAGTACTTC; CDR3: CSARLAGNQETQYF
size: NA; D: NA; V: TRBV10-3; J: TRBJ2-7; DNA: TGTGCCATCAGTGAGTGGGACGGATCCCCCTACGAGCAGTACTTC; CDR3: CAISEWDGSPYEQYF
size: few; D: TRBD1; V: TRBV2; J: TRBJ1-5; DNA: TGTGCCAGCCGCTCCGGGACAGCAAGCAATCAGCCTCAGCATTTT; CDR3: CASRSGTASNQPQHF
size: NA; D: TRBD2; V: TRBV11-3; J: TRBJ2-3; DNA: TGTGCCAGCACACTGGAGGGGACTACGGATGTCACGCAGTATTTT; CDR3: CASTLEGTTDVTQYF
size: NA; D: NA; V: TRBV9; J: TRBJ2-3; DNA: TGTGCCAGCAGCCCAGGTGGGCCAGATACGCAGTATTTT; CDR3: CASSPGGPDTQYF
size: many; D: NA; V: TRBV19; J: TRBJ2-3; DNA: TGTGCCAGTAGTATAGCGGGGGAATCTAATACGCAGTATTTT; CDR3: CASSIAGESNTQYF
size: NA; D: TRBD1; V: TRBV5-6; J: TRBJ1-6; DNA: TGTGCCAGCAGCTCTGGGACAGGGTATTTCCTCCACTTT; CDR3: CASSSGTGYFLHF
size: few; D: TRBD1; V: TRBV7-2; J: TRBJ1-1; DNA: TGTGCCAGCAGTCCACGACAGGGGAACACTGAAGCTTTCTTT; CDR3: CASSPRQGNTEAFF
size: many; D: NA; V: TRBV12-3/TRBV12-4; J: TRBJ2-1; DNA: TGTGCCAGCAGTTTTGGTCTACCTACCTACAATGAGCAGTTCTTC; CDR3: CASSFGLPTYNEQFF
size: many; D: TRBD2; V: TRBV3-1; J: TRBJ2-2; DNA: TGTGCCAGCAGCCGTTCTAGCGGGAGTGGGACCGGGGAGCTGTTTTTT; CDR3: CASSRSSGSGTGELFF
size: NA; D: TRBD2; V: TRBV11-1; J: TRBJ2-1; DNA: TGTGCCAGCAGCCCGGGGACTAGCATATCTCGCAATGAGCAGTTCTTC; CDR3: CASSPGTSISRNEQFF
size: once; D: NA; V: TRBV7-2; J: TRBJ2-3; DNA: TGTGCCAGCAGCTTAGGTCCTGCAGATACGCAGTATTTT; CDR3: CASSLGPADTQYF
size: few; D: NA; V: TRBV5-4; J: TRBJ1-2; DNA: TGTGCCAGCAGCTTGGACCGGGGGCCCTATGGCTACACCTTC; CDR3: CASSLDRGPYGYTF
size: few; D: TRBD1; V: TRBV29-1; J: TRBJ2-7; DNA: TGCAGCGTTGAGACTTCGGGACAGCGCTCGGACGAGCAGTACTTC; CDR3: CSVETSGQRSDEQYF